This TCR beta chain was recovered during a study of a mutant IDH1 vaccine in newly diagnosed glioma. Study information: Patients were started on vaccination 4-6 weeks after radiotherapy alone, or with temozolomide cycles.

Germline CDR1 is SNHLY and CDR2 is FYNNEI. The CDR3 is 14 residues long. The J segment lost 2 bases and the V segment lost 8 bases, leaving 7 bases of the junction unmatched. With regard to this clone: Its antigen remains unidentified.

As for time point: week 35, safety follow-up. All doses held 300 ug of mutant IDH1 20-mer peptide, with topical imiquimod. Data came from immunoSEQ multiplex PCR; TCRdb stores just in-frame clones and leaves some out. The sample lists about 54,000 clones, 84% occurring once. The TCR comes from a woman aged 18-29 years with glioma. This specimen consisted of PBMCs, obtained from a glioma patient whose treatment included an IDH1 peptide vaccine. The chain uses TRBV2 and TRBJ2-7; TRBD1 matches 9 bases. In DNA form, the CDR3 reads TGTGCCAGCCGAAAGGGGGACAGGGCCTACGAGCAGTACTTC. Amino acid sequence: CASRKGDRAYEQYF.